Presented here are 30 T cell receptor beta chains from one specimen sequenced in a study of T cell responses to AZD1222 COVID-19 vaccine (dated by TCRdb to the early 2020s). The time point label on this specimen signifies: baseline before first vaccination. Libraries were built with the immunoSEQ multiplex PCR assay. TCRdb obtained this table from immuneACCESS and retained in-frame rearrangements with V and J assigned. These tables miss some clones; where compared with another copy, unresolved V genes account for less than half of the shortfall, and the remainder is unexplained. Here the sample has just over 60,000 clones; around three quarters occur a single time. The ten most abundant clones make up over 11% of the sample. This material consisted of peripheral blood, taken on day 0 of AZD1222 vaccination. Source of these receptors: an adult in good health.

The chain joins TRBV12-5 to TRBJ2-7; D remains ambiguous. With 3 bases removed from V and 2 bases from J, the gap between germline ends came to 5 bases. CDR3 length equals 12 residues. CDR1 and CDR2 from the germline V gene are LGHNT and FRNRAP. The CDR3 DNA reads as TGTGCTAGTGGTTTCCTGCCCTACGAGCAGTACTTC. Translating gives CASGFLPYEQYF.

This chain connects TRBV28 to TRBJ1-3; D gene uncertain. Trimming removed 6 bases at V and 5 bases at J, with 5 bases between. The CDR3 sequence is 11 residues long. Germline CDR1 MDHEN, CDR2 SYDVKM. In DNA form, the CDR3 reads TGTGCCAGCAGGCTACGAAACACCATATATTTT. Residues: CASRLRNTIYF.

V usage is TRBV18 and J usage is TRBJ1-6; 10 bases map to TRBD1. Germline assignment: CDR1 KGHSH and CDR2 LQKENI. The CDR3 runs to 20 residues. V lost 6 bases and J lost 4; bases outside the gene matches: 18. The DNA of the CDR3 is TGTGCCAGCTCGCCTTTCGAGGGACAGGGGCATTTAAGGTATAATTCACCCCTCCACTTT. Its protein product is CASSPFEGQGHLRYNSPLHF.

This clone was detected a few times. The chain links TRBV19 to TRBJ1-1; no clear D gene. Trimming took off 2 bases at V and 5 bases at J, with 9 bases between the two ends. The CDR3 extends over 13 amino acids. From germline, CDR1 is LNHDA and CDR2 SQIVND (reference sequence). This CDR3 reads CASSIWPGTEAFF. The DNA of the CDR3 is TGTGCCAGTAGTATATGGCCGGGAACTGAAGCTTTCTTT.

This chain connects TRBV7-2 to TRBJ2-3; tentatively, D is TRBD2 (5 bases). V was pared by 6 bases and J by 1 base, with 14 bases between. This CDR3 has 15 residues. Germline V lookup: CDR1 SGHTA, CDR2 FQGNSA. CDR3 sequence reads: CASSRPGSRTDTQYF. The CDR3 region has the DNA TGTGCCAGCAGTCGTCCGGGATCCCGCACAGATACGCAGTATTTT.

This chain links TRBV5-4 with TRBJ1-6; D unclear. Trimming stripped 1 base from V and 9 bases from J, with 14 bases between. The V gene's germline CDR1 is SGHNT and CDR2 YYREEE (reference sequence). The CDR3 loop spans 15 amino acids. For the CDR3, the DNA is TGTGCCAGCAGCTTGAACACCGGGAATAGTTCACCCCTCCACTTT. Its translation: CASSLNTGNSSPLHF.

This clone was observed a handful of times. The CDR3, as DNA: TGTGCCACCAGTGAACAGGGGAGAGATACGCAGTATTTT. This sequence encodes CATSEQGRDTQYF. The chain uses TRBV24-1 and TRBJ2-3; the match to TRBD1 covers 7 bases. After removal of 4 bases from V and 5 bases from J, the junction contained 2 bases not matched to a gene. The CDR3 sequence is 13 residues long. Germline V CDR1 and CDR2: KGHDR, SFDVKD.

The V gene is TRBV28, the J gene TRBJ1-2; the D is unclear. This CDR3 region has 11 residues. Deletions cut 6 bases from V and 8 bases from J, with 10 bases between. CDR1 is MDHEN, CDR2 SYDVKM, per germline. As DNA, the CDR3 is TGTGCCAGCAGGACAAGCCGAGGCTACACCTTC. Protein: CASRTSRGYTF.

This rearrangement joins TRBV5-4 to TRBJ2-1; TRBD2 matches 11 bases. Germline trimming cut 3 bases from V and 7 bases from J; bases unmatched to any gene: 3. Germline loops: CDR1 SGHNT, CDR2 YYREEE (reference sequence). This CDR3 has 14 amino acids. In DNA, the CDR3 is TGTGCCAGCAGCTCCGGACTAGCGGGTAATGAGCAGTTCTTC. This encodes CASSSGLAGNEQFF. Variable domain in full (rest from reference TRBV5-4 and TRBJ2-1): ETGVTQSPTHLIKTRGQQVTLRCSSQSGHNTVSWYQQALGQGPQFIFQYYREEENGRGNFPPRFSGLQFPNYSSELNVNALELDDSALYLCASSSGLAGNEQFFGPGTRLTVL.

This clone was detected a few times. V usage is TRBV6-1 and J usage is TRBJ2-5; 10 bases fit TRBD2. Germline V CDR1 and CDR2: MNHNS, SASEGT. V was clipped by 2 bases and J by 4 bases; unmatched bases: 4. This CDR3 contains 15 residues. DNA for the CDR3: TGTGCCAGCAGTGAATCCAGCGGGGGGGCAGAGACCCAGTACTTC. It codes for CASSESSGGAETQYF.

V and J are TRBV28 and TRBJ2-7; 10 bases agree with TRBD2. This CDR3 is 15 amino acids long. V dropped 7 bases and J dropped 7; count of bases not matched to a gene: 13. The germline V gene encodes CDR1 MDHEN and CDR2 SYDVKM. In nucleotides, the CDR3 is TGTGCCAGCACCAAAGCCCTAGCGGGGGCTGGGGAGCAGTACTTC. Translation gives CASTKALAGAGEQYF.

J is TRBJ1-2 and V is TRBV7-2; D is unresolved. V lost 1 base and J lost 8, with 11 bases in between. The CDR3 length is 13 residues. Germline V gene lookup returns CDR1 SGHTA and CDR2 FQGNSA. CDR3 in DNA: TGTGCCAGCAGCTTAGAGGGAGTCAGAGGCTACACCTTC. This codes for CASSLEGVRGYTF.

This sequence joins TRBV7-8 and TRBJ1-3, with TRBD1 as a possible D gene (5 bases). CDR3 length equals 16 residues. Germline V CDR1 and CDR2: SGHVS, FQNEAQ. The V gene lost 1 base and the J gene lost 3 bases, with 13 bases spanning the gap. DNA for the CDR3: TGTGCCAGCAGCTTAGAAGGGGCCCTGGGTGGAAACACCATATATTTT. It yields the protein CASSLEGALGGNTIYF.

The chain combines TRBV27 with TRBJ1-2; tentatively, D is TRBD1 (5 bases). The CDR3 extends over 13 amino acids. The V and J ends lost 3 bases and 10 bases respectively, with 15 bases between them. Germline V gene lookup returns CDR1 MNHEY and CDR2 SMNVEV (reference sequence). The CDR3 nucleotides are TGTGCCAGCAGTTTGGGCGGGGGTAAAGACTACACCTTC. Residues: CASSLGGGKDYTF.

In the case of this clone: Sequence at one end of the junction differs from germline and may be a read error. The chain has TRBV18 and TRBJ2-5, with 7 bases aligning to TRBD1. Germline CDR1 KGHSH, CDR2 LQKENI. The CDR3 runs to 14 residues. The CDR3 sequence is CASSPGRGKETQYF. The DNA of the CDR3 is TGTGCCAGTTCACCCGGCAGGGGGAAAGAGACCCAGTACTTC.

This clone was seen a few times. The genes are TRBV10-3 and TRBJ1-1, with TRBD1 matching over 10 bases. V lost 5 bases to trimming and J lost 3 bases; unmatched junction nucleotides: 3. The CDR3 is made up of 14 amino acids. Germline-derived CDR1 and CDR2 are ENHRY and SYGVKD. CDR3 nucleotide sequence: TGTGCCATCAGTCTGACAGGGGGCGACACTGAAGCTTTCTTT. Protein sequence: CAISLTGGDTEAFF.

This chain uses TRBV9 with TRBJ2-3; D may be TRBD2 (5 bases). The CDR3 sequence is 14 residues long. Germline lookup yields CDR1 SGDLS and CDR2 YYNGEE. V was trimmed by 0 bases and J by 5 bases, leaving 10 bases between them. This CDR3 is CASSVAGVQDTQYF. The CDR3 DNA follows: TGTGCCAGCAGCGTAGCCGGGGTTCAAGATACGCAGTATTTT. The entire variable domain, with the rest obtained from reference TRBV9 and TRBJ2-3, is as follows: DSGVTQTPKHLITATGQRVTLRCSPRSGDLSVYWYQQSLDQGLQFLIQYYNGEERAKGNILERFSAQQFPDLHSELNLSSLELGDSALYFCASSVAGVQDTQYFGPGTRLTVL.

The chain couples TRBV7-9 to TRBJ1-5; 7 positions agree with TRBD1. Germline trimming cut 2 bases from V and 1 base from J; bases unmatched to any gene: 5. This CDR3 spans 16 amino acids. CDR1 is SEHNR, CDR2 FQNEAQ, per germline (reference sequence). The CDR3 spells CASSLTGAKSNQPQHF. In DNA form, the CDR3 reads TGTGCCAGCAGCTTAACAGGGGCAAAAAGCAATCAGCCCCAGCATTTT.

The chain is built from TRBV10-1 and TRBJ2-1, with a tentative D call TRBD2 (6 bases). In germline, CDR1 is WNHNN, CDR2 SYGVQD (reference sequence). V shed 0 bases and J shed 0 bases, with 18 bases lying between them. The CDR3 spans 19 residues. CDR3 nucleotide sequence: TGCGCCAGCAGTGAGTCGCCGGGGGAGGAGGAGTACTCCTACAATGAGCAGTTCTTC. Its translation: CASSESPGEEEYSYNEQFF.

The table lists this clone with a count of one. CDR3 region: CASSLLSAGTNYGYTF. CDR3 nucleotide sequence: TGTGCCAGCAGTTTATTGTCGGCAGGAACTAACTATGGCTACACCTTC. The V and J genes are TRBV28 and TRBJ1-2; D unresolved. CDR1 and CDR2 (germline): MDHEN, SYDVKM. This CDR3 region has 16 residues. The ends were cut back, 1 base at V and 0 bases at J, with 12 bases in the middle.

CDR3 amino acids: CASSQDVGSNYGYTF. In DNA, the CDR3 is TGCGCCAGCAGCCAAGATGTGGGGAGTAACTATGGCTACACCTTC. The V gene is TRBV4-3, the J gene TRBJ1-2; no firm D call. Germline V gives CDR1 LGHNA, CDR2 YSLEER. Deletions cut 0 bases from V and 1 base from J, with 9 bases between. This CDR3 contains 15 residues.

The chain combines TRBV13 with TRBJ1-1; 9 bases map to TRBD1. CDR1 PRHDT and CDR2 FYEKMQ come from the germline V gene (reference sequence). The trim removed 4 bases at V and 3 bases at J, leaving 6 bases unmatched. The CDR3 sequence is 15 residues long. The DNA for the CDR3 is TGTGCCAGCAGCTCTAAACGGACAGGGGACACTGAAGCTTTCTTT. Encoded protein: CASSSKRTGDTEAFF. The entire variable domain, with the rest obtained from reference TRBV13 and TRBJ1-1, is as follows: AAGVIQSPRHLIKEKRETATLKCYPIPRHDTVYWYQQGPGQDPQFLISFYEKMQSDKGSIPDRFSAQQFSDYHSELNMSSLELGDSALYFCASSSKRTGDTEAFFGQGTRLTVV.

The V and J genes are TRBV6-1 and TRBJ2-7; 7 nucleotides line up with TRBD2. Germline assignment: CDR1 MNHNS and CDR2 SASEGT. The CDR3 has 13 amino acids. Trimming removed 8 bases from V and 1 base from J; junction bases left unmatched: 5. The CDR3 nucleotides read TGTGCCAGCTCCGCCGGGGGGTCCTACGAGCAGTACTTC. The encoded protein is CASSAGGSYEQYF.

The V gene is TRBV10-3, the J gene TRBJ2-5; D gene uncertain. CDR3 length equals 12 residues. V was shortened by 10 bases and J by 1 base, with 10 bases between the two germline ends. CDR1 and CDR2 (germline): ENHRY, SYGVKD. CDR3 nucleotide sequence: TGTGCCACTGGATTCGGCCAAGAGACCCAGTACTTC. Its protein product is CATGFGQETQYF.

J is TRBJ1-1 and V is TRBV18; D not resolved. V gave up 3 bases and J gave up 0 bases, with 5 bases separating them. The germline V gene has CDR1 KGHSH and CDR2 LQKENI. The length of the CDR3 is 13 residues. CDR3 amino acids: CASSPGMNTEAFF. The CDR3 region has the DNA TGTGCCAGCTCACCGGGGATGAACACTGAAGCTTTCTTT.

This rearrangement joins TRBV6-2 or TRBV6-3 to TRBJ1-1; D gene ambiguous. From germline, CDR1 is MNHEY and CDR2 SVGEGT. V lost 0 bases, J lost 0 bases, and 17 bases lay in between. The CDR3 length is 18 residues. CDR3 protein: CASSYSKGAPKLNTEAFF. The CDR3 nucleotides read TGTGCCAGCAGTTACTCCAAGGGAGCACCCAAATTGAACACTGAAGCTTTCTTT.

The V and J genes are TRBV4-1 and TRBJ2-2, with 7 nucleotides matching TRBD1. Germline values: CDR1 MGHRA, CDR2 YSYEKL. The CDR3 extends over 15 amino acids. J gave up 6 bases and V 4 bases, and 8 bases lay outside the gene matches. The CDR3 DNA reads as TGCGCCAGCAGCCTAGTACTACAGGGGTCCGGGGAGCTGTTTTTT. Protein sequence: CASSLVLQGSGELFF.

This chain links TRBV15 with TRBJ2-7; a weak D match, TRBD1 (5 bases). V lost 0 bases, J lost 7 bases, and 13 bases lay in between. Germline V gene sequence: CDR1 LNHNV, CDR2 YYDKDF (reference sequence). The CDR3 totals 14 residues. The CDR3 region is CATSRDRAGREQYF. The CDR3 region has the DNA TGTGCCACCAGCAGAGATCGGGCAGGGCGAGAGCAGTACTTC.

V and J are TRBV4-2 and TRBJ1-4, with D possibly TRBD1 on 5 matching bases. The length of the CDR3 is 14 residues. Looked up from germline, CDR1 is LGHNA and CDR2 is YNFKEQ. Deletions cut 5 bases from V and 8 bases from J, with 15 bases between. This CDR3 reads CASSLGGEGEKLFF. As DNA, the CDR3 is TGTGCCAGCAGCTTGGGGGGGGAAGGGGAAAAACTGTTTTTT.

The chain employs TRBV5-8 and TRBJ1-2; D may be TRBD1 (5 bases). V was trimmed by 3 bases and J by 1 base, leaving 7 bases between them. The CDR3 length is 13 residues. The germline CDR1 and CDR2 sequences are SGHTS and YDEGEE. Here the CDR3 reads CASSWGGNYGYTF. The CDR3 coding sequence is TGTGCCAGCAGCTGGGGGGGTAACTATGGCTACACCTTC.